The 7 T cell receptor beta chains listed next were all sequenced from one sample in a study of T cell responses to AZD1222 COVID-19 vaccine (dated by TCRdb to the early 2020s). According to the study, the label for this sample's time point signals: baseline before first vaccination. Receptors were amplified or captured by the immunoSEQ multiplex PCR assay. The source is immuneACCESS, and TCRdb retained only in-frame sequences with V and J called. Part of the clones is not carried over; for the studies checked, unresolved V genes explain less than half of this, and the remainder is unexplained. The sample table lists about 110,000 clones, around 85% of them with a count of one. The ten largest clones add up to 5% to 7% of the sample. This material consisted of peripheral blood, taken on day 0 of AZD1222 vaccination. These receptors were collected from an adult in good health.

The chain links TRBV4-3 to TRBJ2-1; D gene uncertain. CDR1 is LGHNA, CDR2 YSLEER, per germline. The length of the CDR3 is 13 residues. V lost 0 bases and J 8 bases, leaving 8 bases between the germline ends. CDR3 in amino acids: CASSQDIYDEQFF. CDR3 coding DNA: TGCGCCAGCAGCCAAGATATCTATGATGAGCAGTTCTTC.

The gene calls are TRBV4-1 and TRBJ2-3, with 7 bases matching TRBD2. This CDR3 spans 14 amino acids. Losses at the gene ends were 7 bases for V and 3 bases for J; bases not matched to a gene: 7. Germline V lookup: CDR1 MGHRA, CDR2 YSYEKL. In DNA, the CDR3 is TGCGCCAGCAAGGTGGGGGGGGGAACAGATACGCAGTATTTT. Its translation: CASKVGGGTDTQYF.

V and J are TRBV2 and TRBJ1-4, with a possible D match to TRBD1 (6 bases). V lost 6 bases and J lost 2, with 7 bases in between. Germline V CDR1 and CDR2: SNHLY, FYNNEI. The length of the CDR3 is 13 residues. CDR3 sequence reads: CASRGGTNEKLFF. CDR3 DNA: TGTGCCAGCAGGGGGGGCACTAATGAAAAACTGTTTTTT.

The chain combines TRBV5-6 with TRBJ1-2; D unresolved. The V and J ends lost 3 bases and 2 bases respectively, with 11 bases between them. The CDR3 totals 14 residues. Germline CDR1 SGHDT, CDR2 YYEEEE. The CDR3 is CASSSMTRNYGYTF. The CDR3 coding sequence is TGTGCCAGCAGCTCAATGACGAGGAACTATGGCTACACCTTC.

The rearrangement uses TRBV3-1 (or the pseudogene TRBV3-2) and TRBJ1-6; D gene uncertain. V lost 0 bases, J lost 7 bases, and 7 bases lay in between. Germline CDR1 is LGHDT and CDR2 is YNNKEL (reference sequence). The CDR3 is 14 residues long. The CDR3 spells CASSQEGSNSPLHF. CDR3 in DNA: TGTGCCAGCAGCCAAGAGGGCAGCAATTCACCCCTCCACTTT.

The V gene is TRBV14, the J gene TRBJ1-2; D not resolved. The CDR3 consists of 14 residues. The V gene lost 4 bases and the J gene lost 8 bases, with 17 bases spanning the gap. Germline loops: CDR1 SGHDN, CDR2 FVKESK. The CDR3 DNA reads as TGTGCCAGCAGCCTTTCATCAGAGCTAGGCGGCTACACCTTC. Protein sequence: CASSLSSELGGYTF.

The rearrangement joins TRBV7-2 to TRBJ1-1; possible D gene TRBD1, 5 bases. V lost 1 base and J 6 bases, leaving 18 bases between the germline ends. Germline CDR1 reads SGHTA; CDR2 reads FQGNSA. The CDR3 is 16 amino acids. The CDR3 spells CASSLERGDNRAEAFF. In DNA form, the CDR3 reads TGTGCCAGCAGCTTAGAGAGGGGAGATAATAGGGCTGAAGCTTTCTTT.